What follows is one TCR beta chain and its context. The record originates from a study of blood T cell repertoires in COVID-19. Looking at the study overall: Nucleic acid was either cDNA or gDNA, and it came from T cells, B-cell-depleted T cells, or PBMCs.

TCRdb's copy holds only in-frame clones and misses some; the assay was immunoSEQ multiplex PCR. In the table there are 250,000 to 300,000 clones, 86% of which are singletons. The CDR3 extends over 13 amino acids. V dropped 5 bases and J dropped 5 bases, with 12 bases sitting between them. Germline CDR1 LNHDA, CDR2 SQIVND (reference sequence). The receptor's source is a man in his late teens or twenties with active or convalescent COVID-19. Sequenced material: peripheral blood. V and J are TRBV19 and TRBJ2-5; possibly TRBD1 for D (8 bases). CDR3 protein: CASSVQGGETQYF. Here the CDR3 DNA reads TGTGCCAGTAGTGTACAGGGGGGGGAGACCCAGTACTTC.